The entry below gives a single T cell receptor (beta chain) sequence along with its context. Method: immunoSEQ multiplex PCR; TCRdb's copy keeps in-frame clones and lacks some. There are fewer than 250,000 clones in the sample; about nine tenths occur only once, and 4.4% lies in the top ten. This record belongs to a study of blood T cell repertoires in COVID-19. Overall study context: T cells, B-cell-depleted T cells, or PBMCs provided the cDNA or gDNA that served as material.

The CDR3 sequence is 13 residues long. The V and J ends lost 7 bases and 3 bases respectively, with 9 bases between them. In germline, CDR1 is LNHDA, CDR2 SQIVND (reference sequence). The sample was peripheral blood. The receptor was derived from a man aged 50-59 years with acute or convalescent COVID-19. The chain is built from TRBV19 and TRBJ1-4; weak D call: TRBD1 (5 bases). The CDR3 reads CASTGYPNEKLFF. As DNA, the CDR3 is TGTGCCAGTACAGGGTACCCTAATGAAAAACTGTTTTTT.